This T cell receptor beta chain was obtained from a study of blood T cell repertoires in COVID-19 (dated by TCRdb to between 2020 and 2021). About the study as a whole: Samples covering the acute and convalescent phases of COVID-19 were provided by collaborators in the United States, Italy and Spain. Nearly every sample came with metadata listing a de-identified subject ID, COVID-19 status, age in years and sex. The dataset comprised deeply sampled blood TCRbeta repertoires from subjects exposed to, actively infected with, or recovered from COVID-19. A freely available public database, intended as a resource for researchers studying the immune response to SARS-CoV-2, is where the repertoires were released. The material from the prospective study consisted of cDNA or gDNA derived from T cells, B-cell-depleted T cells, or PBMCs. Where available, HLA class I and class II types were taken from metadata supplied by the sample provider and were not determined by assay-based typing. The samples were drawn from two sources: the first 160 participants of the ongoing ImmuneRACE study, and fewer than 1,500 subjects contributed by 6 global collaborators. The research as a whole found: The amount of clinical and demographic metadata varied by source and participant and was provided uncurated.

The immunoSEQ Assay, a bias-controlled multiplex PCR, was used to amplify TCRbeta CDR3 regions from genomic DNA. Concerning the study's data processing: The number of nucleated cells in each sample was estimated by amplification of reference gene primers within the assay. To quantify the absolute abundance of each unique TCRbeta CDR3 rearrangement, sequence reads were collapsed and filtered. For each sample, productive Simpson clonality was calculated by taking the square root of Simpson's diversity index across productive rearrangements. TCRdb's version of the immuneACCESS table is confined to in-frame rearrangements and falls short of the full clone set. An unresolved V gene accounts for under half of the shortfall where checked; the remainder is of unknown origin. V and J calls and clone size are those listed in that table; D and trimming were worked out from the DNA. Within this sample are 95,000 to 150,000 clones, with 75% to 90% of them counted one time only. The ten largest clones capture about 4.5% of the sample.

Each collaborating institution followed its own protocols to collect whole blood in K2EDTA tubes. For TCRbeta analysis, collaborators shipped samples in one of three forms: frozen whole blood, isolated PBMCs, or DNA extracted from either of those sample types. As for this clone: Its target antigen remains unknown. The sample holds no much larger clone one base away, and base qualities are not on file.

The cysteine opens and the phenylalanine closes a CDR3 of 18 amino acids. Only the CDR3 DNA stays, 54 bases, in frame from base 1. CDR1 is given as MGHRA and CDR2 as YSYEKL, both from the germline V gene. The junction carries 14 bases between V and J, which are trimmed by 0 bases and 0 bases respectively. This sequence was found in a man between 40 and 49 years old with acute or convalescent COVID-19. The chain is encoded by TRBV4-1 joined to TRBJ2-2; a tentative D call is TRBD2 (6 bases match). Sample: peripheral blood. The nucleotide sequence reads TGCGCCAGCAGCCAAGATGAATGGCGGGGCCCGAACACCGGGGAGCTGTTTTTT. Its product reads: CASSQDEWRGPNTGELFF.